The present entry profiles one T cell receptor beta chain with its context. Its target is unknown. The V segment lost 5 bases and the J segment 0 bases; nucleotides outside the gene matches: 10. Germline V gene sequence: CDR1 SGHTA, CDR2 FQGTGA. The CDR3 loop spans 17 amino acids. This sample was taken from a study of cytomegalovirus exposure and HLA in healthy donors. The overall study: Early release data held around 80 million unique TCRs from HLA-typed donors. Findings and caveats of the study: An ancestry cluster, one associated with Asian ancestry, reportedly showed fewer N-insertions than the 666-donor mean in a later analysis. A previous analysis found most TCR beta V segments productive roughly 87% or roughly 30% of the time. A highly shared variant cluster was judged a likely technical artifact.

60 Vbeta and 13 Jbeta primers were used in PCR. Here immunoSEQ multiplex PCR was the method, and the copy in TCRdb shows in-frame clones only, minus some. The sample includes under 150,000 clones. The sequence came from a woman in her thirties or forties in good health and CMV-seronegative. Sequenced sample: PBMCs. The chain carries TRBV7-3 and TRBJ1-3; TRBD1 aligns across 7 bases. CDR3 residues: CASSLGGGPSSGNTIYF. Here the CDR3 DNA reads TGTGCCAGCAGCCTAGGAGGGGGCCCGAGCTCTGGAAACACCATATATTTT.